This record covers a single T cell receptor beta chain. These data belong to a study of shared clonotypes between healthy human individuals. CDR3 length: 16 amino acids. The V end lost 0 bases, the J end lost 2 bases, and 15 bases lay between the germline ends. CDR1 is SGDLS, CDR2 YYNGEE, per germline. Authors' processing steps: Because ImmunoSEQ provided only junction sequences with no quality scores, the filtering differed. Assay: immunoSEQ multiplex PCR; the TCRdb copy retains only in-frame clones and omits some. V and J calls and clone size are those listed in that table; D and trimming were worked out from the DNA. In the table there are roughly 2.2 million clones, about 90% of which are singletons.

The chain joins TRBV9 to TRBJ2-7, with D perhaps TRBD2 (7 bases). The TCR sequence derives from a man younger than 35 in good health. Some clones in this sample may be carry-over from other donors' samples. The sample was naive CD4+ T cells from PBMCs. Specified subset: CD45RA+ positively selected. CDR3 DNA sequence: TGTGCCAGCAGCGTAGATGGCGGAGGGGGGGCCTACGAGCAGTACTTC. It yields the protein CASSVDGGGGAYEQYF.